One and the same sample provided the 28 T cell receptor beta chains below, sequenced in a study of blood T cell repertoires in COVID-19. TCRdb's copy holds only in-frame clones and misses some; the assay was immunoSEQ multiplex PCR. The profile shows about 150,000 clones, roughly nine tenths of them singletons. Sequencing used peripheral blood. These receptors were taken from a woman in her fifties or sixties with active COVID-19.

The chain combines TRBV4-1 with TRBJ1-2; D is unresolved. This CDR3 has 19 residues. Trimming cost V 0 bases and J 4 bases, with 24 bases left between them. From germline, CDR1 is MGHRA and CDR2 YSYEKL. For the CDR3, the DNA is TGCGCCAGCAGCCAAGAGACAACGAGATTCACAGCGGCGAGCTATGGCTACACCTTC. It specifies CASSQETTRFTAASYGYTF.

V usage is TRBV18 and J usage is TRBJ2-7; maybe TRBD1 (6 bases). V was clipped by 2 bases and J by 5 bases, with 19 bases between them. Germline V CDR1 and CDR2: KGHSH, LQKENI. The CDR3 contains 16 residues. In DNA form, the CDR3 reads TGTGCCAGCTCACCAAATCCCACAGGGACCGCGAACGAGCAGTACTTC. Protein: CASSPNPTGTANEQYF.

V is TRBV6-5 and J is TRBJ2-3; D perhaps matches TRBD1 (6 bases). Germline-derived CDR1 and CDR2 are MNHEY and SVGAGI. This CDR3 region has 14 residues. Trimming stripped 0 bases from V and 7 bases from J, with 11 bases between. For the CDR3, the DNA is TGTGCCAGCAGTTACTCCGACAGGTTTCATACGCAGTATTTT. It specifies CASSYSDRFHTQYF.

The chain combines TRBV3-1 (or the pseudogene TRBV3-2) with TRBJ2-7; D possibly corresponds to TRBD1 (5 bases). CDR3 length equals 11 residues. Germline V gives CDR1 LGHDT, CDR2 YNNKEL (reference sequence). Trimming removed 5 bases from V and 7 bases from J, with 9 bases in between. As DNA, the CDR3 is TGTGCCAGCAGCGGCTCAGGGGAGCAGTACTTC. Amino acid sequence: CASSGSGEQYF.

The J gene is TRBJ1-2, the V gene TRBV27; weak D call: TRBD1 (5 bases). This CDR3 region has 16 residues. Trimming removed 3 bases from V and 4 bases from J, with 18 bases in between. The germline V gene encodes CDR1 MNHEY and CDR2 SMNVEV (reference sequence). The CDR3 is CASSFSRQRSTYGYTF. The CDR3 region has the DNA TGTGCCAGCAGTTTCTCCAGACAGCGATCAACCTATGGCTACACCTTC.

The V call is TRBV5-4, the J call TRBJ2-7; 12 nucleotides align to TRBD2. V trimming: 4 bases; J trimming: 2 bases; junction bases outside the gene matches: 4. CDR3 length: 15 residues. Germline V lookup: CDR1 SGHNT, CDR2 YYREEE (reference sequence). The CDR3 sequence: CASSLTSGSTYEQYF. In nucleotides, the CDR3 is TGTGCCAGCAGCCTGACTAGCGGGAGTACCTACGAGCAGTACTTC.

The DNA of the CDR3 is TGTGCCAGCAGTTTGACTCCGGGACTAGCGGGGGCCTACGAGCAGTACTTC. Its translation is CASSLTPGLAGAYEQYF. V is TRBV27 and J is TRBJ2-7; TRBD2 aligns across 14 bases. CDR1 MNHEY and CDR2 SMNVEV come from the germline V gene (reference sequence). V shed 3 bases, J shed 2 bases, and the junction held 6 bases outside the gene matches. This CDR3 contains 17 residues.

The CDR3 region has the DNA TGTGCCAGCAGTTTATCTTCTAGCGGGAGGGCAGATACGCAGTATTTT. Translating it yields CASSLSSSGRADTQYF. The V call is TRBV27, the J call TRBJ2-3; 12 nucleotides align to TRBD2. The trim removed 0 bases at V and 4 bases at J, leaving 2 bases unmatched. CDR1 MNHEY and CDR2 SMNVEV come from the germline V gene (reference sequence). The CDR3 contains 16 residues.

The J gene is TRBJ1-4, the V gene TRBV7-9; D gene ambiguous. The CDR3 has 14 amino acids. Trimming left V 6 bases short and J 0 bases short, with 8 bases between. CDR1 and CDR2 from the germline V gene are SEHNR and FQNEAQ (reference sequence). CDR3 sequence reads: CASSYPATNEKLFF. CDR3 in DNA: TGTGCCAGCAGTTATCCAGCAACTAATGAAAAACTGTTTTTT.

This clone was seen only once. The chain links TRBV18 to TRBJ1-3; 8 bases map to TRBD1. The germline gives CDR1 KGHSH, CDR2 LQKENI. After removal of 3 bases from V and 14 bases from J, the junction contained 9 bases not matched to a gene. The CDR3 runs to 13 residues. CDR3 sequence reads: CASSPGQDLPLYF. CDR3 DNA: TGTGCCAGCTCACCGGGACAGGACCTCCCGTTATATTTT.

The J gene is TRBJ2-4, the V gene TRBV19, with 10 bases that match TRBD2. With 7 bases clipped from V and 6 bases from J, the junction kept 6 bases outside the gene matches. The germline V gene has CDR1 LNHDA and CDR2 SQIVND (reference sequence). There are 14 residues in the CDR3. As DNA, the CDR3 is TGTGCCAGTATTCAAAGCGGGAGGGGAAACATTCAGTACTTC. Translated: CASIQSGRGNIQYF.

The genes are TRBV11-2 and TRBJ2-7, with D tentatively TRBD1 (5 bases). Germline lookup yields CDR1 SGHAT and CDR2 FQNNGV. The V end lost 0 bases, the J end lost 13 bases, and 13 bases lay between the germline ends. This CDR3 contains 12 residues. Written as DNA, the CDR3 is TGTGCCAGCAGCTTAGACCGGACAACACTTTACTTC. This gives the protein CASSLDRTTLYF.

This sequence joins TRBV19 and TRBJ1-5; TRBD1 might be the D (6 bases). Germline assignment: CDR1 LNHDA and CDR2 SQIVND (reference sequence). The CDR3 is 15 amino acids. The V end was cut by 3 bases, the J end by 0 bases, with 9 bases between. The CDR3 region is CASSIRGHSNQPQHF. The CDR3 nucleotides read TGTGCCAGTAGTATCAGGGGCCATAGCAATCAGCCCCAGCATTTT.

The chain carries TRBV18 and TRBJ2-7; a possible D gene is TRBD1 (5 bases). The ends were cut back, 2 bases at V and 6 bases at J, with 5 bases in the middle. The CDR3 consists of 11 residues. Looked up from germline, CDR1 is KGHSH and CDR2 is LQKENI. The CDR3, as DNA: TGTGCCAGCTCACCAGGGGCCGAGCAGTACTTC. Residues: CASSPGAEQYF.

The rearrangement links TRBV11-3 to TRBJ1-5, with 7 positions matching TRBD1. CDR1 is SGHNT, CDR2 YENEEA, per germline. This CDR3 comprises 17 residues. Trimming at V came to 4 bases and at J to 5 bases, leaving 14 bases not matched to a gene. The CDR3 coding sequence is TGTGCCAGCAGCTCCCACACAGGGGTCCCCTATTATCAGCCCCAGCATTTT. Protein sequence: CASSSHTGVPYYQPQHF.

This clone has just one count. The V gene is TRBV2, the J gene TRBJ2-2; 13 nucleotides agree with TRBD2. The V and J ends lost 6 bases and 4 bases, in that order; junction bases with no gene match: 8. CDR3 length equals 17 residues. Germline V lookup: CDR1 SNHLY, CDR2 FYNNEI. CDR3 sequence (DNA): TGTGCCAGCAGCAAGACTAGCGGGAGGTCGCCCACCGGGGAGCTGTTTTTT. It specifies CASSKTSGRSPTGELFF.

The chain employs TRBV20-1 and TRBJ1-2, with TRBD1 as a possible D gene (5 bases). The CDR3 covers 11 residues. V shed 5 bases and J shed 4 bases, with 8 bases lying between them. The V gene's germline CDR1 is DFQATT and CDR2 SNEGSKA (reference sequence). The CDR3 DNA reads as TGCAGTGCTGACAGTCCCTATGGCTACACCTTC. Translated: CSADSPYGYTF.

V usage is TRBV4-1 and J usage is TRBJ2-7; possible D gene TRBD1, 6 bases. Germline CDR1 MGHRA, CDR2 YSYEKL. The ends were cut back, 3 bases at V and 3 bases at J, with 15 bases in the middle. The CDR3 has 15 amino acids. The CDR3 here is CASSHPVGGIYEQYF. For the CDR3, the DNA is TGCGCCAGCAGCCATCCAGTAGGGGGTATCTACGAGCAGTACTTC.

The genes are TRBV5-5 and TRBJ2-7, with a weak D call TRBD2 (6 bases). The CDR3 spans 15 residues. The germline V and J ends were trimmed by 3 bases and 0 bases, with 13 bases remaining between them. In germline, CDR1 is SGHKS, CDR2 YYEKEE (reference sequence). This chain's CDR3 is CASSSGAGSSYEQYF. In nucleotides, the CDR3 is TGTGCCAGCAGCTCGGGTGCGGGGAGCTCCTACGAGCAGTACTTC.

The chain uses TRBV2 and TRBJ2-5; the D gene is possibly TRBD1 (6 bases). Germline CDR1 reads SNHLY; CDR2 reads FYNNEI. The V end was cut by 6 bases, the J end by 0 bases, with 11 bases between. There are 14 residues in the CDR3. CDR3 residues: CASRTDRYQETQYF. The CDR3 DNA sequence: TGTGCCAGCAGAACTGACAGGTACCAAGAGACCCAGTACTTC. Together with reference TRBV2 and TRBJ2-5, the CDR3 gives the full variable domain: EPEVTQTPSHQVTQMGQEVILRCVPISNHLYFYWYRQILGQKVEFLVSFYNNEISEKSEIFDDQFSVERPDGSNFTLKIRSTKLEDSAMYFCASRTDRYQETQYFGPGTRLLVL.

V is TRBV28 and J is TRBJ1-1, with unresolved D. The CDR3 sequence is 15 residues long. Trimming removed 8 bases at V and 1 base at J, with 17 bases between. The germline gives CDR1 MDHEN, CDR2 SYDVKM. DNA of the CDR3: TGTGCCAGCTCGCCCCCGGGGTCTTGGAACACTGAAGCTTTCTTT. It specifies CASSPPGSWNTEAFF.

The V and J genes are TRBV11-2 and TRBJ2-7; 9 bases align to TRBD2. CDR1 and CDR2 (germline): SGHAT, FQNNGV. The CDR3 length is 14 residues. Trimming took 3 bases from V and 0 from J; bases not matched to a gene: 0. The CDR3 DNA follows: TGTGCCAGCAGCTTTAGCGGGAGCTCCTACGAGCAGTACTTC. It translates to CASSFSGSSYEQYF.

The rearrangement links TRBV2 to TRBJ2-7; TRBD1 agrees at 9 bases. V was pared by 1 base and J by 4 bases, with 17 bases of the junction left unmatched. The germline V gene encodes CDR1 SNHLY and CDR2 FYNNEI. The CDR3 is 19 residues long. In nucleotides, the CDR3 is TGTGCCAGCAGTGAAGTAATAAGCGGGACAGGGCGCTTGACTTACGAGCAGTACTTC. Translating gives CASSEVISGTGRLTYEQYF.

The rearrangement joins TRBV6-5 to TRBJ2-3; no clear D gene. The V gene lost 2 bases and the J gene lost 9 bases, with 6 bases spanning the gap. The CDR3 loop spans 11 amino acids. Germline values: CDR1 MNHEY, CDR2 SVGAGI. CDR3 amino acids: CASSYDRTQYF. As DNA, the CDR3 is TGTGCCAGCAGTTACGATCGGACGCAGTATTTT.

The chain combines TRBV30 with TRBJ2-7, with a possible D match to TRBD2 (7 bases). The CDR3 extends over 15 amino acids. Germline V gene data show CDR1 as GTSNPN and CDR2 as SVGIG (reference sequence). Trimming took 1 base from V and 3 from J, leaving 16 bases between them. The CDR3 nucleotides read TGTGCCTGGAGTGGGGGGCGGGGGCGTCTCTACGAGCAGTACTTC. Translated: CAWSGGRGRLYEQYF.

The CDR3 nucleotides are TGTGCCAGCAGTAGCCCCGGACAGGGGAACTATGGCTACACCTTC. Translating gives CASSSPGQGNYGYTF. The chain recombines TRBV6-5 with TRBJ1-2; 9 bases align to TRBD1. This CDR3 has 15 amino acids. Trimming cost V 5 bases and J 2 bases; bases outside gene matches: 6. CDR1 and CDR2 from the germline V gene are MNHEY and SVGAGI.

The chain joins TRBV11-3 to TRBJ2-3; D remains ambiguous. CDR3 length: 16 residues. Germline lookup yields CDR1 SGHNT and CDR2 YENEEA. Trimming removed 6 bases from V and 2 bases from J, with 18 bases in between. CDR3 nucleotides: TGTGCCAGCAGAGCCTCCTCGGGTGGAGCCACAGATACGCAGTATTTT. Amino acid sequence: CASRASSGGATDTQYF.

The chain uses TRBV6-5 and TRBJ2-7, with TRBD2 matching 7 bases. The V segment lost 2 bases and the J segment 2 bases; nucleotides outside the gene matches: 6. Germline CDR1 MNHEY, CDR2 SVGAGI. The CDR3 loop spans 15 amino acids. The CDR3: CASSYKAGVAYEQYF. For the CDR3, the DNA is TGTGCCAGCAGTTACAAGGCGGGAGTTGCCTACGAGCAGTACTTC.